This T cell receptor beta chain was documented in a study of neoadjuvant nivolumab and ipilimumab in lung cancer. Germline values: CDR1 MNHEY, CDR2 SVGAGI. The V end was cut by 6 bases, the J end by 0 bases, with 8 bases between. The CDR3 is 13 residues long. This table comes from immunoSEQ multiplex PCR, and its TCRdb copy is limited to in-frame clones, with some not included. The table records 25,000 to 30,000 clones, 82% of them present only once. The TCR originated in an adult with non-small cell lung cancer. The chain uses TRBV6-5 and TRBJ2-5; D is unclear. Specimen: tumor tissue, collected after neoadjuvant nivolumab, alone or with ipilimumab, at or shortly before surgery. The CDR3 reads CASRFPYQETQYF. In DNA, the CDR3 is TGTGCCAGCAGGTTTCCTTACCAAGAGACCCAGTACTTC.